This record looks at one T cell receptor beta chain sequence and its context. Its antigen is unknown. Deletions cut 0 bases from V and 2 bases from J, with 7 bases between. Germline V gene sequence: CDR1 MNHEY, CDR2 SMNVEV (reference sequence). There are 14 residues in the CDR3. The data are from a study of cytomegalovirus exposure and HLA in healthy donors. Study-level results: Presence/absence results assume similar sequencing depth per donor, which may not hold. Across donors, most TCRs were seen rarely, yet some public ones were widespread.

The primer mix had 60 Vbeta and 13 Jbeta primers. Using immunoSEQ multiplex PCR, the repertoire was profiled, and TCRdb retains in-frame clones only, with some absent. The sample has around 200,000 clones, 75% to 85% seen once; the top ten hold around 2.3%. Sequenced: PBMCs. This TCR was recovered from a woman aged 50 to 65 in good health and CMV-seronegative. The chain joins TRBV27 to TRBJ1-2; no definite D call. In DNA form, the CDR3 reads TGTGCCAGCAGTTTATCAGGGAGCAACTATGGCTACACCTTC. It yields the protein CASSLSGSNYGYTF.